A selection of T cell receptor beta chains follows, all from one sample in a study of CD8 T cells in ankylosing spondylitis. A single record per CDR3 protein comes from TCRdb applying MiXCR to the 5' RACE reads. The sample lists hundreds of thousands of distinct CDR3 sequences; 20% were seen once. Material for sequencing was blood, either unsorted or a sorted T cell fraction (not recorded which). The receptors come from a male donor with ankylosing spondylitis or in good health (not recorded which). Each CDR3 is given with its conserved first and last residue. The order of the fields is CDR3 length, J gene, D gene, V gene, clone size, CDR3 DNA, CDR3 protein. The D gene is left open where the match is weak. Clone size is not always given. Where it is, it says once, few, many or a class for expanded clones.

>16|TRBJ2-5|-|TRBV13|-
TGTGCCAGCAGCACCCAAGGCCCAGCCCCCCAAGAGACCCAGTACTTC
CASSTQGPAPQETQYF
>19|TRBJ2-1|TRBD2|TRBV5-6|-
TGTGCCAGCAGCTTTGGACTAGCGGGGGGTACCATCTCCTACAATGAGCAGTTCTTC
CASSFGLAGGTISYNEQFF
>11|TRBJ2-5|-|TRBV20-1|few
TGCAGTGCTAGCTTAAAAGAGACCCAGTACTTC
CSASLKETQYF
>14|TRBJ1-6|-|TRBV29-1|few
TGCAGCGTTGAGGCCGGTCCGGGAAATTCACCCCTCCACTTT
CSVEAGPGNSPLHF
>15|TRBJ1-4|TRBD1|TRBV15|few
TGTGCCACCAGCAGAGATAGACAGGGGAATGAAAAACTGTTTTTT
CATSRDRQGNEKLFF
>14|TRBJ1-3|-|TRBV12-3/TRBV12-4|-
TGTGCCAGCAGTTTCTCGTCTCCTGGAAACACCATATATTTT
CASSFSSPGNTIYF
>16|TRBJ2-3|-|TRBV24-1|-
TGTGCCACCAGTGATAACGACGGTTATAGCACAGATACGCAGTATTTT
CATSDNDGYSTDTQYF
>15|TRBJ2-1|TRBD2|TRBV29-1|few
TGCAGCGTTGCGGTAGCGGGCAGCTCCTACAATGAGCAGTTCTTC
CSVAVAGSSYNEQFF
>15|TRBJ2-1|-|TRBV4-1|-
TGCGCCAGCAGCCCGGCCTCAAAGGGGTACCATGAGCAGTTCTTC
CASSPASKGYHEQFF
>15|TRBJ2-3|TRBD2|TRBV7-2|-
TGTGCCAGCAGAACTAGCGGGTTGGGCACAGATACGCAGTATTTT
CASRTSGLGTDTQYF
>16|TRBJ2-2|-|TRBV6-5|-
TGTGCCAGCAGTTCTCGCGGAGGCGCGAACACCGGGGAGCTGTTTTTT
CASSSRGGANTGELFF
>13|TRBJ2-5|-|TRBV20-1|-
TGCAGTGCTCTCGAAACGTTCCAAGAGACCCAGTACTTC
CSALETFQETQYF
>13|TRBJ2-1|-|TRBV15|few
TGTGCCACCAGCAGAGATGTGGTTAATGAGCAGTTCTTC
CATSRDVVNEQFF
>15|TRBJ2-7|-|TRBV4-1|-
TGCGCCAGCAGCCAAGAGTTTCGCCGGAACTACGAGCAGTACTTC
CASSQEFRRNYEQYF
>16|TRBJ2-5|TRBD1|TRBV15|-
TGTGCCACCAGCAGGGCCGGGACAGGGGACCAAGAGACCCAGTACTTC
CATSRAGTGDQETQYF
>13|TRBJ2-7|-|TRBV27|few
TGTGCCAGCAGTTTTACAGGGTTAGACGAGCAGTACTTC
CASSFTGLDEQYF
>16|TRBJ2-3|TRBD2|TRBV6-1|-
TGTGCCAGCAGTGGGGTGAGCGGGGGGGCCGCAGATACGCAGTATTTT
CASSGVSGGAADTQYF
>15|TRBJ2-5|-|TRBV5-6|few
TGTGCCAGCAGCTTGCGGGCCACAGGGTCCGAGACCCAGTACTTC
CASSLRATGSETQYF
>13|TRBJ2-2|-|TRBV30|-
TGTGCCTGGGACCGGGAACACACCGGGGAGCTGTTTTTT
CAWDREHTGELFF
>17|TRBJ2-1|-|TRBV21-1|-
TGTGCCAGCAGCAAAGAGGGCGGTAGGGGATTGGCCCATGAGCAGTTCTTC
CASSKEGGRGLAHEQFF
>16|TRBJ1-2|-|TRBV10-3|-
TGTGCCATCAGTGAGTCAGGAGTCCGCCTATTAGGTGGCTACACCTTC
CAISESGVRLLGGYTF
>17|TRBJ2-2|TRBD2|TRBV13|-
TGTGCCAGCAGAACGACCGGGACTAGCGGGGGGGGCGGGGAGCTGTTTTTT
CASRTTGTSGGGGELFF
>16|TRBJ2-5|-|TRBV27|few
TGTGCCAGCAGTTTAAGGGGGCTGGGGGGCCGAGAGACCCAGTACTTC
CASSLRGLGGRETQYF
>13|TRBJ2-4|-|TRBV14|few
TGTGCCAGCAGCCAATCCTTGGGGAACATTCAGTACTTC
CASSQSLGNIQYF
>15|TRBJ2-7|-|TRBV20-1|few
TGCAGTGCTAGAGATCACGAAGCGCTCCCCTACGAGCAGTACTTC
CSARDHEALPYEQYF
>17|TRBJ2-5|TRBD2|TRBV5-6|few
TGTGCCAGCAGCTTGGGGTCCGGGACTAGGGGTTTTTGGACCCAGTACTTC
CASSLGSGTRGFWTQYF
>8|TRBJ1-2|-|TRBV29-1|-
TGCAGCGTTGGTGGCTACACCTTC
CSVGGYTF
>19|TRBJ1-1|TRBD1|TRBV11-1|-
TGTGCCAGCAAGCTGTTCCCTGGGGACAGAGAAGATATGAACACTGAAGCTTTCTTT
CASKLFPGDREDMNTEAFF
>13|TRBJ2-2|-|TRBV12-3/TRBV12-4|many
TGTGCCAGCAGTTTTCTGGGACCCGGGGAGCTGTTTTTT
CASSFLGPGELFF
>16|TRBJ2-3|TRBD1|TRBV28|few
TGTGCCAGCAGTTTCAATCCTAGGACAGGGACAGATACGCAGTATTTT
CASSFNPRTGTDTQYF
>16|TRBJ2-2|-|TRBV10-2|few
TGCGCCAGCAGTGAGCCGGGACCCATGAACACCGGGGAGCTGTTTTTT
CASSEPGPMNTGELFF
>16|TRBJ2-7|TRBD1|TRBV27|-
TGTGCCAGCAGTTTGTCTCCGGGACAGAGCTCCTACGAGCAGTACTTC
CASSLSPGQSSYEQYF
>16|TRBJ2-1|TRBD2|TRBV7-3|few
TGTGCCAGCAGCCCAGAAAGCGGGGGGCCGTACAATGAGCAGTTCTTC
CASSPESGGPYNEQFF
>15|TRBJ1-4|-|TRBV5-4|few
TGTGCCAGCAGCTTGCGGGGTAAACAGGATGAAAAACTGTTTTTT
CASSLRGKQDEKLFF
>15|TRBJ2-1|TRBD1|TRBV15|-
TGTGCCACCAGCAGAGTACGGGGGACAGGAGGTGAGCAGTTCTTC
CATSRVRGTGGEQFF
>13|TRBJ2-3|TRBD1|TRBV27|-
TGTGCCACTAGACAGGGGCACGCAGATACGCAGTATTTT
CATRQGHADTQYF
>15|TRBJ1-1|TRBD1|TRBV2|-
TGTGCCAGCAGGGGGGACAGGAATATGAACACTGAAGCTTTCTTT
CASRGDRNMNTEAFF
>14|TRBJ2-7|TRBD1|TRBV28|-
TGTGCCAGCAGCGCTGGGACAGGGGGACATGAGCAGTACTTC
CASSAGTGGHEQYF
>16|TRBJ2-5|-|TRBV5-1|few
TGCGCCAGCAGCTTGGTCAGGGGAACGGAGTTGAGGACCCAGTACTTC
CASSLVRGTELRTQYF
>15|TRBJ1-5|-|TRBV20-1|few
TGCAGTGCCCCAGAAGGACTGGTTTACAATCAGCCCCAGCATTTT
CSAPEGLVYNQPQHF
>16|TRBJ2-7|-|TRBV28|few
TGTGCCAGCAGTTTATTTCTCGCTACCAGCTCCTACGAGCAGTACTTC
CASSLFLATSSYEQYF